This T cell receptor (beta chain) was obtained from a study of T cell repertoires in cytomegalovirus infection. The CDR3 length is 18 residues. Germline CDR1 and CDR2: MGHRA and YSYEKL. V lost 2 bases and J lost 2; bases outside the gene matches: 5. TCRdb passed the reads through MiXCR, listing each CDR3 protein once. The profile shows 830,000 or so distinct CDR3 sequences, approximately 30% of them singletons. There are a few counts of this clonotype. Its antigen is currently unknown. The sequenced sample was cultured CD8+ T cells from PBMCs, obtained from culture after CMV antigen stimulation. V usage is TRBV4-1 and J usage is TRBJ1-6; the match to TRBD1 covers 11 bases. The sequence derives from a human donor in good health (CMV status not recorded). Some clones in this sample may be carry-over from other donors' samples. The CDR3: CASSQLPGQGAYNSPLHF. CDR3 DNA sequence: TGCGCCAGCAGCCAACTCCCGGGACAGGGGGCCTATAATTCACCCCTCCACTTT.